Listed here are 23 T cell receptor beta chains from one sample, sequenced in a study of T-cell reconstitution after alpha-beta-depleted transplantation in children. Preparing the TCRbeta library involved the use of unique molecular identifiers. In TCRdb, the PCR reads were re-called with MiXCR into one record per CDR3 protein. Found here are more than 200,000 distinct CDR3 sequences, approximately 9.7% of them singletons; the top ten hold approximately 4.7%. The sample was PBMCs from the stem cell graft donor, taken from the stem cell graft. All receptors derive from a human donor who donated a stem cell graft to a child with SCID.

This clonotype was observed at least ten times. This chain links TRBV7-9 with TRBJ2-7; 9 positions agree with TRBD2. V trimming: 5 bases; J trimming: 5 bases; junction bases outside the gene matches: 10. Germline values: CDR1 SEHNR, CDR2 FQNEAQ (reference sequence). The CDR3 is made up of 15 amino acids. As DNA, the CDR3 is TGTGCCAGCAGCGTCAGCGGGGGGCCCTTGGACGAGCAGTACTTC. Translated, it gives CASSVSGGPLDEQYF.

This clonotype occurred many times. The chain has TRBV27 and TRBJ2-3; 7 bases are shared with TRBD1. This CDR3 has 15 amino acids. CDR1 and CDR2 (germline): MNHEY, SMNVEV (reference sequence). The trim removed 8 bases at V and 1 base at J, leaving 9 bases unmatched. The CDR3 DNA sequence: TGTGCCAGCTTACCTGAAGGGGGCGGCACAGATACGCAGTATTTT. Encoded protein: CASLPEGGGTDTQYF.

Many counts were recorded for this clonotype. The gene calls are TRBV2 and TRBJ1-3; 7 bases are a match to TRBD1. The V gene end was trimmed by 8 bases and the J gene end by 0 bases; junction bases not matched to a gene: 7. The length of the CDR3 is 15 residues. The germline CDR1 and CDR2 sequences are SNHLY and FYNNEI. The chain's CDR3 is CASLDRASSGNTIYF. DNA of the CDR3: TGTGCCAGCCTTGACAGGGCGTCCTCTGGAAACACCATATATTTT.

This clonotype was counted only a few times. The CDR3 bases are TGTGCCAGCAGTGATCCCGGGGGCTCGGAGGCTGAAGCTTTCTTT. Translated: CASSDPGGSEAEAFF. The chain joins TRBV6-2 or TRBV6-3 to TRBJ1-1; a possible D gene is TRBD1 (6 bases). Germline V CDR1 and CDR2: MNHEY, SVGEGT. V was trimmed by 5 bases and J by 6 bases, leaving 19 bases between them. The CDR3 consists of 15 residues.

Ten or more counts support this clonotype. The genes are TRBV7-2 and TRBJ2-3, with 13 bases lining up with TRBD2. Germline lookup yields CDR1 SGHTA and CDR2 FQGNSA. This CDR3 region has 16 residues. V was pared by 4 bases and J by 6 bases, with 7 bases of the junction left unmatched. The CDR3 bases are TGTGCCAGCAGCTCCCGACTAGCGGGGGGAGGGGATACGCAGTATTTT. This codes for CASSSRLAGGGDTQYF.

This clonotype came up many times. V gene TRBV20-1 combines with J gene TRBJ1-1, with 8 positions matching TRBD1. Germline CDR1 and CDR2: DFQATT and SNEGSKA (reference sequence). V shed 4 bases, J shed 0 bases, and the junction held 16 bases outside the gene matches. The length of the CDR3 is 18 residues. CDR3 bases: TGCAGTGCTACCGGGAGGGGGAGCAGGGGGCGTTTGAACACTGAAGCTTTCTTT. The encoded protein is CSATGRGSRGRLNTEAFF.

This clonotype was counted ten times or more. The V and J genes are TRBV5-1 and TRBJ2-7, with D unclear. Germline-derived CDR1 and CDR2 are SGHRS and YFSETQ. The CDR3 consists of 11 residues. With 0 bases removed from V and 4 bases from J, the gap between germline ends came to 2 bases. CDR3 region: CASSLGYEQYF. In DNA, the CDR3 is TGCGCCAGCAGCTTGGGTTACGAGCAGTACTTC.

The V and J genes are TRBV20-1 and TRBJ1-2; D not resolved. Deletions cut 1 base from V and 6 bases from J, with 12 bases between. This CDR3 region has 13 residues. Germline-derived CDR1 and CDR2 are DFQATT and SNEGSKA (reference sequence). The CDR3 region has the DNA TGCAGTGCTAGAGCCCCAAACAGAGATGGCTACACCTTC. Translated, it gives CSARAPNRDGYTF.

The V call is TRBV7-3, the J call TRBJ1-5; TRBD1 might be the D (6 bases). The V and J ends lost 5 bases and 1 base respectively, with 18 bases between them. The V gene's germline CDR1 is SGHTA and CDR2 FQGTGA. The CDR3 loop spans 17 amino acids. CDR3 amino acids: CASSPAPGQGSNQPQHF. CDR3 DNA sequence: TGTGCCAGCAGCCCCGCCCCAGGCCAGGGGAGCAATCAGCCCCAGCATTTT.

This clonotype was seen a handful of times. The rearrangement uses TRBV20-1 and TRBJ1-5; 8 nucleotides match TRBD1. CDR1 and CDR2 from the germline V gene are DFQATT and SNEGSKA (reference sequence). J gave up 6 bases and V 6 bases, and 13 bases lay outside the gene matches. There are 15 residues in the CDR3. The CDR3: CSAPGGQGESQPQHF. The CDR3 DNA is TGCAGTGCCCCCGGCGGACAGGGTGAAAGTCAGCCCCAGCATTTT.

The chain combines TRBV5-1 with TRBJ2-5; D not certain. V lost 4 bases and J 5 bases, leaving 12 bases between the germline ends. From germline, CDR1 is SGHRS and CDR2 YFSETQ. CDR3 length equals 13 residues. CDR3 protein: CASSGAQVETQYF. The CDR3 DNA reads as TGCGCCAGCAGCGGCGCTCAGGTGGAGACCCAGTACTTC.

This clonotype was seen more than once but under ten times. CDR3 region: CASSQTLQGLNTEAFF. The CDR3 DNA follows: TGCGCCAGCAGTCAAACTCTACAGGGGTTGAACACTGAAGCTTTCTTT. This chain joins TRBV5-1 and TRBJ1-1, with 7 bases that match TRBD1. The J segment lost 0 bases and the V segment lost 5 bases, leaving 10 bases of the junction unmatched. CDR1 and CDR2 from the germline V gene are SGHRS and YFSETQ. The CDR3 covers 16 residues.

This clonotype was recorded at least ten times. V usage is TRBV5-1 and J usage is TRBJ2-7; the match to TRBD1 covers 7 bases. After removal of 3 bases from V and 0 bases from J, the junction contained 6 bases not matched to a gene. Per the germline V gene, CDR1 is SGHRS and CDR2 is YFSETQ. The CDR3 consists of 15 residues. The CDR3 loop reads CASSSSTGSSYEQYF. The CDR3 DNA is TGCGCCAGCAGCTCTTCGACAGGGAGCTCCTACGAGCAGTACTTC.

This clonotype was picked up a small number of times. This chain connects TRBV7-3 to TRBJ1-1; possible D gene TRBD1, 5 bases. Germline V gene lookup returns CDR1 SGHTA and CDR2 FQGTGA. The CDR3 has 16 amino acids. V lost 1 base, J lost 0 bases, and 12 bases lay in between. In nucleotides, the CDR3 is TGTGCCAGCAGCTTAAATACAGGTGCCCTGAACACTGAAGCTTTCTTT. This gives the protein CASSLNTGALNTEAFF. The whole variable domain, filled in from reference TRBV7-3 and TRBJ1-1, reads GAGVSQTPSNKVTEKGKYVELRCDPISGHTALYWYRQSLGQGPEFLIYFQGTGAADDSGLPNDRFFAVRPEGSVSTLKIQRTERGDSAVYLCASSLNTGALNTEAFFGQGTRLTVV.

This clonotype was counted at least ten times. J is TRBJ1-2 and V is TRBV10-3, with TRBD1 as a possible D gene (6 bases). Trimming took off 2 bases at V and 4 bases at J, with 14 bases between the two ends. Looked up from germline, CDR1 is ENHRY and CDR2 is SYGVKD. The CDR3 length is 15 residues. CDR3 in amino acids: CAISETPTGPYGYTF. The CDR3 DNA is TGTGCCATCAGTGAGACTCCGACAGGCCCCTATGGCTACACCTTC.

Many counts were recorded for this clonotype. The CDR3 sequence is CASSLDGGAGANVLTF. The CDR3 coding sequence is TGCGCCAGCAGCTTGGATGGGGGGGCAGGGGCCAACGTCCTGACTTTC. The J gene is TRBJ2-6, the V gene TRBV5-1; maybe TRBD2 (7 bases). V was cut by 0 bases and J by 4 bases, with 11 bases left in between. This CDR3 comprises 16 residues. Per the germline V gene, CDR1 is SGHRS and CDR2 is YFSETQ.

Ten or more counts support this clonotype. The chain employs TRBV5-1 and TRBJ2-1, with D unclear. The CDR3 consists of 15 residues. The germline V gene encodes CDR1 SGHRS and CDR2 YFSETQ. Trimming left V 2 bases short and J 9 bases short, with 18 bases between. The CDR3 nucleotides are TGCGCCAGCAGCTTTTCTTCTCCTTCCAGAAGTGAGCAGTTCTTC. This codes for CASSFSSPSRSEQFF.

V and J are TRBV2 and TRBJ2-1; D is unclear. This CDR3 spans 15 amino acids. Trimming left V 2 bases short and J 8 bases short, with 16 bases between. Germline CDR1 reads SNHLY; CDR2 reads FYNNEI. CDR3 DNA: TGTGCCAGCAGTGAAAGGTTTAGTTTGGTGGATGAGCAGTTCTTC. This translates into CASSERFSLVDEQFF. Complete variable domain (other parts from reference TRBV2 and TRBJ2-1): EPEVTQTPSHQVTQMGQEVILRCVPISNHLYFYWYRQILGQKVEFLVSFYNNEISEKSEIFDDQFSVERPDGSNFTLKIRSTKLEDSAMYFCASSERFSLVDEQFFGPGTRLTVL.

In regard to this clonotype: Germline and junction disagree at one end, which may indicate a read error. The chain couples TRBV6-5 to TRBJ1-3; no reliable D call. This CDR3 is built from 14 residues. Germline CDR1 reads MNHEY; CDR2 reads SVGAGI. The CDR3 nucleotides are TGTGCCAGCAATTACAAGGCGCCTGGAAACACCATATATTTT. Translation: CASNYKAPGNTIYF.

As concerns this clonotype: This sequence may be a read error, since a much larger clone differs from it by one base. The V gene is TRBV27, the J gene TRBJ1-2; no reliable D call. Trimming took 5 bases from V and 7 from J, leaving 14 bases between them. This CDR3 has 13 amino acids. CDR1 MNHEY and CDR2 SMNVEV come from the germline V gene (reference sequence). The CDR3, as DNA: TGTGCCAGCAGTCCCGGAAAGGGTCCTGGCTACACCTTC. It encodes CASSPGKGPGYTF.

This chain connects TRBV27 to TRBJ2-7; D might be TRBD2 (6 bases). Germline loops: CDR1 MNHEY, CDR2 SMNVEV (reference sequence). V was clipped by 3 bases and J by 0 bases, with 12 bases between them. The CDR3 loop spans 15 amino acids. This CDR3 reads CASSFGSPSSYEQYF. The DNA of the CDR3 is TGTGCCAGCAGTTTCGGGAGCCCTTCCTCCTACGAGCAGTACTTC.

This clonotype has ten or more counts. The CDR3 spells CASSFQPGDNEKLFF. CDR3 DNA sequence: TGTGCCAGCAGCTTTCAACCGGGAGACAATGAAAAACTGTTTTTT. The J gene is TRBJ1-4, the V gene TRBV7-8; the D is unclear. The CDR3 is 15 amino acids. V was trimmed by 3 bases and J by 5 bases, leaving 13 bases between them. Germline CDR1 reads SGHVS; CDR2 reads FQNEAQ.

This clonotype was seen at least ten times. The V call is TRBV18, the J call TRBJ1-1, with D perhaps TRBD1 (5 bases). Germline V gene sequence: CDR1 KGHSH, CDR2 LQKENI. CDR3 length equals 13 residues. The V end was cut by 4 bases, the J end by 1 base, with 7 bases between. CDR3 bases: TGTGCCAGCTCACGGGACTGGAACACTGAAGCTTTCTTT. It is translated as CASSRDWNTEAFF.